This T cell receptor (beta chain) was profiled in a study of PD-1 blockade in classical Hodgkin lymphoma. The overall study: Nivolumab was given intravenously to patients at 3 mg/kg every 2 weeks. Overall study findings and caveats: Baseline TCR diversity was reportedly lower in newly diagnosed patients than healthy donors.

Brentuximab vedotin exposure varied among the patients, all of whom had relapsed after autologous stem cell transplantation. Thawed PBMCs were the source of CD4+ T cells, purified by magnetic negative selection. Best outcomes ranged across complete response, partial response and progressive disease. This table comes from immunoSEQ multiplex PCR, and its TCRdb copy is limited to in-frame clones, with some not included. The sample has 25,000 or so clones; about 83% are singletons. On this clone: Antigen specificity is unknown.

V shed 4 bases and J 6 bases; nucleotides not matched to a gene: 6. Per germline, CDR1 SGHRS and CDR2 YFSETQ. This CDR3 region has 14 residues. The chain recombines TRBV5-1 with TRBJ2-7; 11 nucleotides match TRBD2. The material sequenced was CD4+ T cells from blood, taken at baseline. This receptor was taken from a human donor with classical Hodgkin lymphoma. This CDR3 is CASSTVTSGSEQYF. The CDR3 DNA follows: TGCGCCAGCAGCACCGTCACTAGCGGGAGCGAGCAGTACTTC.